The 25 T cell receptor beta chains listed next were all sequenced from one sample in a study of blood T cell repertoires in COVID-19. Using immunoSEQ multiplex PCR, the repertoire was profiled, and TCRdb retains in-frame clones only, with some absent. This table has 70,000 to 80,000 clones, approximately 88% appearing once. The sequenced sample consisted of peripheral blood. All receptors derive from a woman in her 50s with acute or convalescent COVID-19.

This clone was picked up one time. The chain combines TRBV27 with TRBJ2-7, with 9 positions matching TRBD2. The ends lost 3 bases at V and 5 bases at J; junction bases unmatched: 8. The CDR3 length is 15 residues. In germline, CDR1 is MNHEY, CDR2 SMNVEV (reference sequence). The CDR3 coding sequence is TGTGCCAGCAGTTTTGCGGGGGGGCTGAGAAACGAGCAGTACTTC. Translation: CASSFAGGLRNEQYF.

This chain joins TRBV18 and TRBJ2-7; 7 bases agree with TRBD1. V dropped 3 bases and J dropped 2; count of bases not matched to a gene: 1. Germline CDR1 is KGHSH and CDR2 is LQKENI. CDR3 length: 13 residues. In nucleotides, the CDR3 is TGTGCCAGCTCACCGACAGGGACCTACGAGCAGTACTTC. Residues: CASSPTGTYEQYF.

CDR3 nucleotide sequence: TGTGCCAGCAGTCCCGGGACAGGGTACTTCCACGAGCAGTACTTC. It yields the protein CASSPGTGYFHEQYF. The chain recombines TRBV28 with TRBJ2-7; TRBD1 aligns across 9 bases. Germline trimming cut 5 bases from V and 5 bases from J; bases unmatched to any gene: 10. Germline V lookup: CDR1 MDHEN, CDR2 SYDVKM. The CDR3 is 15 amino acids. Drawing the rest from reference TRBV28 and TRBJ2-7, the complete variable domain is DVKVTQSSRYLVKRTGEKVFLECVQDMDHENMFWYRQDPGLGLRLIYFSYDVKMKEKGDIPEGYSVSREKKERFSLILESASTNQTSMYLCASSPGTGYFHEQYFGPGTRLTVT.

CDR3 nucleotides: TGTGCCAGCAGTTTAGAGGATGAGAACACTGAAGCTTTCTTT. The encoded protein is CASSLEDENTEAFF. The rearrangement uses TRBV28 and TRBJ1-1; no firm D call. V was pared by 2 bases and J by 1 base, with 8 bases between. The CDR3 sequence is 14 residues long. CDR1 and CDR2 from the germline V gene are MDHEN and SYDVKM.

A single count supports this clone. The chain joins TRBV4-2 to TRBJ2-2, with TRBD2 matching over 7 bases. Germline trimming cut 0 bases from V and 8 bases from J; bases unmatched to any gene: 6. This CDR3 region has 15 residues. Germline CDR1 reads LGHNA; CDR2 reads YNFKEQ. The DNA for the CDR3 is TGTGCCAGCAGCCAAGATTATGGGGGGGTGGGGGAGCTGTTTTTT. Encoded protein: CASSQDYGGVGELFF.

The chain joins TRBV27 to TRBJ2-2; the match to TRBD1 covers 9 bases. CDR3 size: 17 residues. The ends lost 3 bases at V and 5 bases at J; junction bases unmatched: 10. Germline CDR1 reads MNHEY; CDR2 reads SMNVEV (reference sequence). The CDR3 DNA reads TGTGCCAGCAGTTTGCACCTACAGGGGGCGAGGACCGGGGAGCTGTTTTTT. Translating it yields CASSLHLQGARTGELFF.

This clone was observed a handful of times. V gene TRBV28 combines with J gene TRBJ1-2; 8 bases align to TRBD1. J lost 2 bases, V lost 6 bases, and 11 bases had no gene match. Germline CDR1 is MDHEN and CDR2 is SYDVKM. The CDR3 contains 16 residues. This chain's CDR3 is CASRKTTGARNYGYTF. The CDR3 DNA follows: TGTGCCAGCAGGAAAACGACAGGGGCTCGGAACTATGGCTACACCTTC.

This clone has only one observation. In nucleotides, the CDR3 is TGTGCCAGCAGCCAAGACTTTTCCTCCTCCTACAATGAGCAGTTCTTC. Translating it yields CASSQDFSSSYNEQFF. The chain has TRBV4-2 and TRBJ2-1; D gene ambiguous. Trimming pared 0 bases from V and 0 bases from J, leaving 9 bases between. Germline CDR1 reads LGHNA; CDR2 reads YNFKEQ. CDR3 size: 16 residues.

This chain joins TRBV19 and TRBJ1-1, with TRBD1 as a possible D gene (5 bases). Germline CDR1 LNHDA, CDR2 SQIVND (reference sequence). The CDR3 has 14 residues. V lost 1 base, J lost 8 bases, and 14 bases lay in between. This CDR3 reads CASSIAETDSEAFF. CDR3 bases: TGTGCCAGTAGTATAGCCGAGACAGACTCCGAAGCTTTCTTT.

CDR3 amino acids: CATASGMETQYF. CDR3 bases: TGTGCCACCGCCAGTGGCATGGAGACCCAGTACTTC. This chain links TRBV12-3 or TRBV12-4 with TRBJ2-5, with no clear D. V was cut by 10 bases and J by 5 bases, with 14 bases left in between. The CDR3 extends over 12 amino acids.

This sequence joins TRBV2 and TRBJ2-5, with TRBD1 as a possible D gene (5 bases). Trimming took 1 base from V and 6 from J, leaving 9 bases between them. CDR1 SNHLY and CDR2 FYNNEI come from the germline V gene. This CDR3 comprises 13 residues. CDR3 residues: CASSEGRVQTQYF. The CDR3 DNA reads TGTGCCAGCAGTGAAGGCAGGGTTCAGACCCAGTACTTC.

As DNA, the CDR3 is TGTGCCAGCAGCACACAACCTGGGCCCGGGGAGCTGTTTTTT. It translates to CASSTQPGPGELFF. This chain joins TRBV9 and TRBJ2-2; D is unresolved. This CDR3 spans 14 amino acids. V was pared by 4 bases and J by 6 bases, with 13 bases between. The V gene's germline CDR1 is SGDLS and CDR2 YYNGEE.

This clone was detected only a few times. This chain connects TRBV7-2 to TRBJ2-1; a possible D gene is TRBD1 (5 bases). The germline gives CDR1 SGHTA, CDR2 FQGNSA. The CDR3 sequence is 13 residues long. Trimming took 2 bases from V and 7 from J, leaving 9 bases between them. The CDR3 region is CASSLQGTNEQFF. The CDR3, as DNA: TGTGCCAGCAGCTTACAGGGTACGAATGAGCAGTTCTTC.

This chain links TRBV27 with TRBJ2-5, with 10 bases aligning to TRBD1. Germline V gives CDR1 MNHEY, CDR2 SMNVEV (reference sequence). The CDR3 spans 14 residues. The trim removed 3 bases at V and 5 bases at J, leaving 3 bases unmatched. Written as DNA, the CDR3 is TGTGCCAGCAGTTTGGACAGGGGGTGGGAGACCCAGTACTTC. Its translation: CASSLDRGWETQYF.

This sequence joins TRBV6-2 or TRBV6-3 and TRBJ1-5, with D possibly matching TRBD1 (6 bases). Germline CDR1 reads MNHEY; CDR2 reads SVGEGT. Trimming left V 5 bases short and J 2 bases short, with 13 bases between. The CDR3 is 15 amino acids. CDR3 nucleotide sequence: TGTGCCAGCAGTGTGCCAGGGGTTGGCAATCAGCCCCAGCATTTT. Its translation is CASSVPGVGNQPQHF.

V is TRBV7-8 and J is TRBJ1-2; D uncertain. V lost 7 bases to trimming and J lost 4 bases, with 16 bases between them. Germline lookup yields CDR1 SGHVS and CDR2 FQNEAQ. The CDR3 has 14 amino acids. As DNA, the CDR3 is TGTGCCAGCAACCGAGTCGAGGGTCCCTATGGCTACACCTTC. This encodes CASNRVEGPYGYTF.

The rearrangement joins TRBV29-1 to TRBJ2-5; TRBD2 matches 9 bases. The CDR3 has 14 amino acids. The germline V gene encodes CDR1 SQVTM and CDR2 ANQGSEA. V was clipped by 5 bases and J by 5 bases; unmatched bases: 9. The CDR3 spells CSVIVSGGRETQYF. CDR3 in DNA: TGCAGCGTTATCGTTAGCGGGGGCCGGGAGACCCAGTACTTC.

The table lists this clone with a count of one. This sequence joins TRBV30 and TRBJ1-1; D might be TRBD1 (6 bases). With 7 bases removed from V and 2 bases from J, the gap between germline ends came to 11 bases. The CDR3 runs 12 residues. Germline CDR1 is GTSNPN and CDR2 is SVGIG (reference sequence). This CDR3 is CASRTVNTEAFF. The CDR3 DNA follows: TGTGCCTCACGGACAGTTAACACTGAAGCTTTCTTT.

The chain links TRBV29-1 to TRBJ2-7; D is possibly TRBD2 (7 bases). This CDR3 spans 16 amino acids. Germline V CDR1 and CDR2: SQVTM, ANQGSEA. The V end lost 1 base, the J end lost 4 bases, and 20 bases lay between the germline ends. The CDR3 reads CSVEVALGGAPYEQYF. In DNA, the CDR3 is TGCAGCGTTGAAGTCGCTCTGGGGGGGGCGCCGTACGAGCAGTACTTC.

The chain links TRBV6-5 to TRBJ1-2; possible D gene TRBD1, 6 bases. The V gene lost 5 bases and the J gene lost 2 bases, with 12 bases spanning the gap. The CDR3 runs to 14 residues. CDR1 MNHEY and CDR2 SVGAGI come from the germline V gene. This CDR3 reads CASSIQGVNYGYTF. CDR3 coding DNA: TGTGCCAGCAGTATACAGGGAGTAAACTATGGCTACACCTTC.

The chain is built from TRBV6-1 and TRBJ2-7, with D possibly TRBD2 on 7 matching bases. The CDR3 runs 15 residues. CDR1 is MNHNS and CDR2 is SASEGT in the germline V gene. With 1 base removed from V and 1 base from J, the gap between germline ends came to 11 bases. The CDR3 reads CASSEEGRGSYEQYF. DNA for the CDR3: TGTGCCAGCAGTGAAGAGGGGAGGGGGTCCTACGAGCAGTACTTC.

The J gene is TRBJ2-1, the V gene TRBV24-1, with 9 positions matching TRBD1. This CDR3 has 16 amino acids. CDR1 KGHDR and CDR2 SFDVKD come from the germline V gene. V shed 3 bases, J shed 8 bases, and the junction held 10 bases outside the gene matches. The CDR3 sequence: CATSDPQDRGSDEQFF. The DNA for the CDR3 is TGTGCCACCAGTGATCCCCAAGACAGGGGGTCTGATGAGCAGTTCTTC.

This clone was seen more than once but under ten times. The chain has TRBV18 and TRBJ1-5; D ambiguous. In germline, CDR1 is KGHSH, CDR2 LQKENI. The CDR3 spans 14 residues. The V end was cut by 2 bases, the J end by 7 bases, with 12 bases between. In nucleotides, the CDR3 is TGTGCCAGCTCACCAGCGGGGTCTAGCCAGCCCCAGCATTTT. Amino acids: CASSPAGSSQPQHF.

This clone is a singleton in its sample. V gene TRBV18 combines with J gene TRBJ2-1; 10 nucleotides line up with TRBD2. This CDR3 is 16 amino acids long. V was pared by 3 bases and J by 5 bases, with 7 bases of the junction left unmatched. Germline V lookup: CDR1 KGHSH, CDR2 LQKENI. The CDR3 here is CASSPRGLADHNEQFF. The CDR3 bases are TGTGCCAGCTCACCTCGCGGACTAGCGGACCACAATGAGCAGTTCTTC.

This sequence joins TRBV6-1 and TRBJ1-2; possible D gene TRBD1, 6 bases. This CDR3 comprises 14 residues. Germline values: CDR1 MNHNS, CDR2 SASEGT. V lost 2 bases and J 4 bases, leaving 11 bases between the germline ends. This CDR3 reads CASSEWGGAYGYTF. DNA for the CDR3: TGTGCCAGCAGTGAATGGGGGGGGGCCTATGGCTACACCTTC.